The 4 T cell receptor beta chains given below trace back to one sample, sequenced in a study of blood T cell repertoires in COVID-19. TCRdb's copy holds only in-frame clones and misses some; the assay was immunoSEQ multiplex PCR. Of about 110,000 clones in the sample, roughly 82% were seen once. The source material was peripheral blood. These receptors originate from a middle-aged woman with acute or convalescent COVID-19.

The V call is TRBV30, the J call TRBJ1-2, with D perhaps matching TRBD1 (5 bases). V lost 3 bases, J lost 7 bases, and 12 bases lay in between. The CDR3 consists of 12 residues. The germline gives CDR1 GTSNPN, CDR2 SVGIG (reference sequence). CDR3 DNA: TGTGCCTGGAGACCAGGACAAGGTGGCTACACCTTC. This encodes CAWRPGQGGYTF.

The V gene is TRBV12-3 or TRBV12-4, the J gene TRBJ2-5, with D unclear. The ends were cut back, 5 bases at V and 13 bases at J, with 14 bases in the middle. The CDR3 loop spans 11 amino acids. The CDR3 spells CASSLGTEMYF. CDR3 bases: TGTGCCAGCAGTCTGGGCACAGAGATGTACTTC.

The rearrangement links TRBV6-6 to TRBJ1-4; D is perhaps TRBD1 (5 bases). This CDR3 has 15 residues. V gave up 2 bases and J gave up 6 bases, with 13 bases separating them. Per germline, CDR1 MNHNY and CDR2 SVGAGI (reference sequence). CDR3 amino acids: CASSYPPGMDEKLFF. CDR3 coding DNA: TGTGCCAGCAGTTACCCTCCAGGGATGGATGAAAAACTGTTTTTT.

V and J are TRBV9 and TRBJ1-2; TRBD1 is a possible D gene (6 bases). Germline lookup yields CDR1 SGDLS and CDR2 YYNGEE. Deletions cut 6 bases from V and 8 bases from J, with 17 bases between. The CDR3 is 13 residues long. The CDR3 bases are TGTGCCAGCACTCCACAGGGAGTCCGCGGCTACACCTTC. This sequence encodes CASTPQGVRGYTF.